This TCR beta chain comes out of a study of cytomegalovirus exposure and HLA in healthy donors (dated by TCRdb to 2016 to 2017). About the investigation overall: An earlier analysis of approximately 550 of the donors reported more than 250 Gb of sequence data and roughly 110 million unique TCR beta sequences from about 179 million T cells. An early release that covered roughly 600 HLA-typed donors contained approximately 320 gigabases of sequencing data and tens of millions of unique TCR sequences. Of the roughly 390 genotyped donors, approximately 83% fell in the genetic ancestry cluster associated with self-reported Caucasian donors. The study aimed to test whether signatures of past pathogen exposure could be identified by cataloging public T cell receptors. The study used immunosequencing to profile the T cell repertoires of several hundred subjects and linked those repertoires to cytomegalovirus serostatus. Besides the first cohort of 666 subjects, a separate validation cohort made up of over 100 different subjects was used. The study combined high-throughput TCR immunosequencing, statistical association of individual TCRs with disease status, and machine learning to predict cytomegalovirus infection status. A later analysis re-analyzed previously published TCR beta repertoires from about 600 donors and added high-resolution HLA genotyping to study TCR occurrence patterns. Rather than drawing on any new phenotypic data, the later analysis identified candidate immune exposures from TCR beta sequences and the way those sequences occurred across donors. An earlier analysis of 587 of the donors used high-throughput TCR beta sequencing to judge whether each TCR beta V gene segment behaved as functional or pseudogenic. Donor age, sex, ethnicity and CMV serostatus were collected together with the repertoire data. In a later genetic analysis, genome-wide SNP genotypes for about three fifths of the 666 donors were used, and that subset was treated as a discovery cohort. All discovery cohort repertoires had been generated on a single sequencing platform. HLA typing covered class I and class II loci at four-digit resolution. The number of typed donors differed by locus: roughly 629-640 for A, B, C, DRB1 and DQB1; 500 to 550 for DQA1; 606 for DPA1; and some 470 for DPB1. Several DR-DQ haplotypes were treated as single units for association and clustering because of strong linkage in the cohort. On average, around 230,000 unique TCR beta nucleotide sequences were sequenced per donor among 350 to 400 genotyped donors of the cohort, with roughly 18% of those sequences being non-productive. The study at large found these results: The authors suggested that the approach could potentially be generalized to other disease states and immunological phenotypes. Roughly uniform sequencing depth across donors was assumed in presence/absence analyses, although this assumption may not hold. According to a later analysis, TCR association rates differed among HLA loci, with DRB1 alleles showing the most associated TCRs and HLA-C alleles showing the fewest. Several of the top co-occurrence clusters appeared to be linked to parvovirus B19, influenza, CMV and Epstein-Barr virus, according to a later analysis. In vitro tests confirmed that a few of the cytomegalovirus-associated TCR beta chains recognize cytomegalovirus antigens. The classifier was reported to diagnose cytomegalovirus status with high specificity and sensitivity in both the original and validation cohorts. A further reported finding was that TCR beta sequences accurately predicted the HLA-A and HLA-B alleles for most subjects in the first cohort. When HLA alleles, especially DR and DQ, strongly co-occurred, TCR associations were difficult to assign to individual alleles. Most TCR sequences were observed very rarely across donors, whereas some public TCRs were present in many individuals. The earlier analysis of 450 to 700 of the donors excluded 15 to 20 rarely observed V segments, including chromosome 9 orphons, because counts were too low. A later analysis associated about 18,000 TCR beta sequences with specific HLA alleles at a false discovery rate of 0.05. The 87-base-pair reads could not distinguish some IMGT-functional V segments, including TRBV6-2 and TRBV6-3, so those segments were excluded. The cohort was sequenced for TCR beta chains only, and without alpha or paired-chain data the features that could be detected were limited. In a later analysis, HLA-associated TCR beta chains showed more clonal expansion and lower generation probabilities than non-associated chains that were equally common. Linkage disequilibrium might explain the correlated functional status among segregating V segments, but an unknown experimental factor could not be excluded. Broadly in line with IMGT annotations, most TCR beta V segments showed up in productive rearrangements about 87% or about 30% of the time in an earlier analysis of under 700 of the donors. The study listed over 150 TCR beta chains as associated with cytomegalovirus. A cluster of highly shared sequence variants was judged likely to represent a technical artifact of the sequencing pipeline. A later genetic analysis associated a missense DCLRE1C variant with V-gene and J-gene trimming of TCR beta chains, and an independent cohort replicated the association. According to a later analysis, most CMV-associated TCR beta chains appeared to be HLA-restricted, and the HLA associations seemed to be driven largely by CMV exposure. For the cohort, immune exposure information was limited to CMV serostatus. Compared with the roughly 670-donor mean, donors in an Asian-associated ancestry cluster had fewer N-insertions in productive TCRs, according to a later genetic analysis. Because some donors lacked HLA typing at each locus, the association tests relied only on the typed subset.

Taken from the germline V gene, the CDR1 and CDR2 loops are MNHEY and SVGAGI. Trimming removed 5 bases from V and 11 bases from J, leaving 19 bases between the germline ends. The CDR3 measures 14 amino acids from cysteine to phenylalanine. Only the CDR3 portion is preserved as DNA: 42 bases, with reading frame beginning at the first base. About this clone: Its binding antigen is unknown. The sample holds no much larger clone one base away, and base qualities are not on file.

The cohort consisted of approximately 670 healthy bone marrow donors. At the time of sampling, every cohort member was nominally healthy, though immune exposures that went unrecorded were likely present. The donor tested CMV seropositive and was one of the 289 seropositive cohort members. Each donor provided a peripheral blood sample, and peripheral blood mononuclear cells were used for TCR beta sequencing. Genomic DNA was extracted from the blood cell samples with the Qiagen DNeasy Blood Extraction Kit. Library method: the immunoSEQ multiplex PCR assay. A mixture of 60 forward primers for TCR Vbeta segments and 13 reverse primers for TCR Jbeta segments was used in the multiplex PCR. The CDR3 region of rearranged TCR beta genes was amplified from genomic DNA by a multiplex PCR assay. The Illumina HiSeq System was used to sequence the amplified TCR beta libraries as 87-base-pair reads. In the original analysis: Across the 600 to 700 repertoires, a later analysis counted 78 million or so unique TCR beta chains, some 11 million of which were shared by at least two donors. Raw reads were error-corrected and collapsed into unique sequences with a nearest-neighbor algorithm that merged closely related sequences to remove PCR and sequencing errors. Alignment of CDR3 sequences to IMGT reference sequences was used to assign V, D and J gene segments. For a sequence to be retained, at least a six-nucleotide match to both a V gene segment and a J gene segment was required. Rearrangements were called productive when the CDR3 lacked stop codons and stayed in frame with V and J; all others were non-productive. CDR3 was defined according to IMGT convention as the region running from the second conserved V-encoded cysteine to the conserved J-encoded phenylalanine. The earlier analysis of fewer than 700 of the donors excluded sequences that lacked an unambiguous match to a single V gene segment. An earlier analysis of fewer than 650 of the donors classified V segments as functional when productive rearrangements were above 56.7% and as segregating when the standard deviation between donors was above 5%. A statistical classification framework was built for diagnosing cytomegalovirus status from the catalog of TCR beta chain sequences. In a later analysis, V and J genes were assigned by comparing TCR nucleotide sequences against IMGT/GENE-DB human TR gene sequences. The TCRdist pipeline was used in a later analysis to assign CDR3 sequences and most-parsimonious VDJ recombination scenarios. In a later analysis, each TCR beta chain was defined by its CDR3 amino acid sequence together with its V-gene family, and reads lacking a unique V-gene family were excluded. To address suspected cross-contamination and a sequencing artifact, a later analysis removed around 600 highly shared, low-generation-probability nucleotide sequences. A later analysis calculated a clonal expansion index for each public chain from normalized within-repertoire ranks of inferred template counts. Generation probabilities in a later analysis came from a VDJ recombination model fitted to out-of-frame rearrangements, and those results were checked against IGoR. In a later analysis, TCR-TCR, TCR-HLA and TCR-CMV co-occurrence was scored with hypergeometric tests, and a repertoire-size bias correction was applied to TCR pairs. False discovery rates were estimated in a later analysis by permuting HLA or CMV assignments 20 times. In a later analysis, co-occurring TCRs were grouped with DBSCAN, and TCRdist sequence similarity was added when clustering was performed within HLA-allele-positive subsets. Repertoires with fewer than 30,000 or more than 120,000 public chains, plus five repertoires with anomalous nucleotide sharing, were excluded from co-occurrence clustering. This immuneACCESS table, as held by TCRdb, lists in-frame sequences with V and J called but not all clones. Of the missing ones, under half trace to an unresolved V gene in checked studies; the others have no known cause. The DNA was the basis for D and trimming; V, J and clone size are from that table. The sample table contains 95,000 to 130,000 clones; only one count was recorded for approximately 81% of them. The ten largest clones take up approximately 4% of the sample.

This receptor chain uses TRBV6-5 and TRBJ2-1; a weak D assignment points to TRBD1 (6 bases agree). The sequence was obtained from a man aged 25 to 40 in good health and CMV-seropositive. Sequenced input: PBMCs. The nucleotides read TGTGCCAGCAGTCCTCCTTGGGGTACAGGGAAGCAGTTCTTC. This translates into CASSPPWGTGKQFF.